This passage covers 7 T cell receptor beta chains from one sample sequenced in a study of cytomegalovirus exposure and HLA in healthy donors. The PCR made use of 60 Vbeta and 13 Jbeta primers. Profiled with immunoSEQ multiplex PCR; TCRdb holds only in-frame clones, not every one. The sample shows some 90,000 clones, under 85% of them seen only once. The sequenced material came from PBMCs. These receptors all stem from a man aged 25 to 45 in good health and CMV-seronegative.

The gene calls are TRBV4-3 and TRBJ1-1, with D tentatively TRBD1 (5 bases). Germline CDR1 LGHNA, CDR2 YSLEER. The V end lost 0 bases, the J end lost 8 bases, and 16 bases lay between the germline ends. This CDR3 is 15 amino acids long. CDR3 DNA: TGCGCCAGCAGCCAAGAGTTCGGGGACTTCATAGAAGCTTTCTTT. It specifies CASSQEFGDFIEAFF.

V gene TRBV2 combines with J gene TRBJ2-5; a weak D match, TRBD2 (5 bases). Germline lookup yields CDR1 SNHLY and CDR2 FYNNEI. The CDR3 spans 14 residues. V lost 7 bases to trimming and J lost 2 bases, with 14 bases between them. The CDR3 protein is CASTPDGIQETQYF. Here the CDR3 DNA reads TGTGCCAGCACTCCGGACGGGATTCAAGAGACCCAGTACTTC.

The J gene is TRBJ2-7, the V gene TRBV11-1; 9 bases are shared with TRBD1. V was clipped by 5 bases and J by 6 bases; unmatched bases: 8. The germline gives CDR1 SGHAT, CDR2 FQDESV (reference sequence). CDR3 size: 14 residues. The CDR3 protein is CASSPRDRVSEQYF. CDR3 bases: TGTGCCAGCAGCCCGCGGGACAGGGTGTCCGAGCAGTACTTC.

For this clone: In the same sample, other DNA sequences code for this CDR3. The V call is TRBV5-6, the J call TRBJ1-2, with D perhaps matching TRBD1 (5 bases). This CDR3 is built from 13 residues. Germline V gene sequence: CDR1 SGHDT, CDR2 YYEEEE. V lost 2 bases and J 11 bases, leaving 16 bases between the germline ends. The CDR3 region is CASSLGLGGGYTF. In DNA, the CDR3 is TGTGCCAGCAGCTTAGGGCTCGGGGGTGGTTACACCTTC.

CDR3 residues: CASSHQQGATAYEQYF. The CDR3 DNA is TGCGCCAGCAGCCATCAACAGGGGGCAACGGCCTACGAGCAGTACTTC. The chain links TRBV4-3 to TRBJ2-7; 9 bases agree with TRBD1. This CDR3 region has 16 residues. Germline CDR1 LGHNA, CDR2 YSLEER. Trimming removed 3 bases from V and 2 bases from J; junction bases left unmatched: 8.

The genes are TRBV5-6 and TRBJ1-2; TRBD1 is a possible D gene (5 bases). This CDR3 is 14 amino acids long. The germline V gene encodes CDR1 SGHDT and CDR2 YYEEEE. The ends were cut back, 6 bases at V and 7 bases at J, with 19 bases in the middle. DNA for the CDR3: TGTGCCAGCAACCCTAGGGGAGGGTTCCGTGGCTACACCTTC. This gives the protein CASNPRGGFRGYTF. The full variable domain, with the rest looked up from reference TRBV5-6 and TRBJ1-2, is DAGVTQSPTHLIKTRGQQVTLRCSPKSGHDTVSWYQQALGQGPQFIFQYYEEEERQRGNFPDRFSGHQFPNYSSELNVNALLLGDSALYLCASNPRGGFRGYTFGSGTRLTVV.

This clone showed up just a few times. The chain carries TRBV9 and TRBJ1-1, with D tentatively TRBD1 (6 bases). CDR1 is SGDLS, CDR2 YYNGEE, per germline. The CDR3 has 14 residues. V lost 0 bases, J lost 3 bases, and 9 bases lay in between. The CDR3 nucleotides read TGTGCCAGCAGCGTAGGACAGGATTACACTGAAGCTTTCTTT. It encodes CASSVGQDYTEAFF.